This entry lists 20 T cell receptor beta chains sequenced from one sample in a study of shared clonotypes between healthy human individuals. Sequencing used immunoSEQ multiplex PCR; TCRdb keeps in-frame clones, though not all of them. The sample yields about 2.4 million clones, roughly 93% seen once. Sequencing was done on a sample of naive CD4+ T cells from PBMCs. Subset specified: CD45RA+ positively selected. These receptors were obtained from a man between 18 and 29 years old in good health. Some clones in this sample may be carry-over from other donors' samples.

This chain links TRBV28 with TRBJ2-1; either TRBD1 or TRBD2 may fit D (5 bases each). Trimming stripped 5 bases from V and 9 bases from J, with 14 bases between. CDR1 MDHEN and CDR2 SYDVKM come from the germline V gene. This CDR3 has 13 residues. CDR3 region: CASSRPGTSEQFF. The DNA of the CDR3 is TGTGCCAGCAGTCGACCAGGGACGAGTGAGCAGTTCTTC.

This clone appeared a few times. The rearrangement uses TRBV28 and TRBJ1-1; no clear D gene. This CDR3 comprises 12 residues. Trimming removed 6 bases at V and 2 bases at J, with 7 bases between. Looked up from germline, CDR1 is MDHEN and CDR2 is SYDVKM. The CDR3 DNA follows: TGTGCCAGCAGACGCTTTAACACTGAAGCTTTCTTT. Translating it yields CASRRFNTEAFF.

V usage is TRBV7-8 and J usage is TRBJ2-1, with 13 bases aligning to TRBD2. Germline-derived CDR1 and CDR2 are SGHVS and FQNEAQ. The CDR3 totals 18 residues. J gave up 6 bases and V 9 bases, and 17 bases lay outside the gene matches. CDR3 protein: CASRALGLAGRGANEQFF. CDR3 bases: TGTGCCAGTCGGGCTTTGGGACTAGCGGGAAGAGGGGCCAATGAGCAGTTCTTC.

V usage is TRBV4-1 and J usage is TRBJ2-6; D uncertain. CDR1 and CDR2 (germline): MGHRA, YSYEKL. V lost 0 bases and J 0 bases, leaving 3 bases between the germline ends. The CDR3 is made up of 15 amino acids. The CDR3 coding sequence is TGCGCCAGCAGCCAAGATCTCTCTGGGGCCAACGTCCTGACTTTC. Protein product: CASSQDLSGANVLTF.

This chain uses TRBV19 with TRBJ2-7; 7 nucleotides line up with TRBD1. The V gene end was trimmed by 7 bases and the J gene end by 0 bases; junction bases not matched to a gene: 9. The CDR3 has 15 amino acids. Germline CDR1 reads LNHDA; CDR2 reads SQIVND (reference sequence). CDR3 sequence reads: CASKQGQGDSYEQYF. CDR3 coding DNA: TGTGCCAGTAAGCAGGGGCAGGGGGACTCCTACGAGCAGTACTTC.

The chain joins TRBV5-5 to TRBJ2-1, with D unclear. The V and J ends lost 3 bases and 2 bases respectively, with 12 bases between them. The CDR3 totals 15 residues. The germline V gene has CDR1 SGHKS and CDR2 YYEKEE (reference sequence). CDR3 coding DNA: TGTGCCAGCAGCTACGACATTGGAACCTACAATGAGCAGTTCTTC. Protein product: CASSYDIGTYNEQFF.

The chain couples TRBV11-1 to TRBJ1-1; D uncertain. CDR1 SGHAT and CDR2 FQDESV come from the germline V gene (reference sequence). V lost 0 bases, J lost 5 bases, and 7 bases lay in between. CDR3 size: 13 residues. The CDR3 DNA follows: TGTGCCAGCAGCTTAGCCTCAGTGACTGAAGCTTTCTTT. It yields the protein CASSLASVTEAFF.

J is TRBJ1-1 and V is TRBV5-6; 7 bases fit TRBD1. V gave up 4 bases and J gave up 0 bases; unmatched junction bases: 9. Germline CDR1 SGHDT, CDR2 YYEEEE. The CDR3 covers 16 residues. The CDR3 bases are TGTGCCAGCAGCCCCAACAGGGGAACGGTGAACACTGAAGCTTTCTTT. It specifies CASSPNRGTVNTEAFF.

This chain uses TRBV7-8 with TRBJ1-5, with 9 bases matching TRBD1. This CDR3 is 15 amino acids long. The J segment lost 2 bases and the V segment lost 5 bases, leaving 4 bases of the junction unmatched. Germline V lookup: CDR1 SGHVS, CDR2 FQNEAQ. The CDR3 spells CASSRGQGGNQPQHF. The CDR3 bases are TGTGCCAGCAGCCGGGGACAGGGAGGCAATCAGCCCCAGCATTTT.

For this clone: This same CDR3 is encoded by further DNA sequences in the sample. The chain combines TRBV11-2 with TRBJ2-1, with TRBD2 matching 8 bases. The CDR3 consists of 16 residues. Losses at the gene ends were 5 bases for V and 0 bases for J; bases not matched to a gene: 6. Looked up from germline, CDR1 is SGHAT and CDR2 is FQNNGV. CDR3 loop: CASSLSGVSSYNEQFF. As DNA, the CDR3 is TGTGCCAGCAGCCTTAGCGGGGTCAGCTCCTACAATGAGCAGTTCTTC.

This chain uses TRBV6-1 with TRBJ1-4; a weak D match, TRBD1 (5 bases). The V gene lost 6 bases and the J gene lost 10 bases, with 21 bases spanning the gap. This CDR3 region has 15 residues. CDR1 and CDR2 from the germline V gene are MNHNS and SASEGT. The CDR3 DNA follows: TGTGCCAGCAGCCCCTCCCCCGCGACCGGGACAAAACTGTTTTTT. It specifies CASSPSPATGTKLFF.

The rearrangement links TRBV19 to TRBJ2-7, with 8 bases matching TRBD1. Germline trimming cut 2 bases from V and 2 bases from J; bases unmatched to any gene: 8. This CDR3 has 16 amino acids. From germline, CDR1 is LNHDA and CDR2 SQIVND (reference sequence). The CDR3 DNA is TGTGCCAGTAGTATATCGGCCGGGACAGGCCCCTACGAGCAGTACTTC. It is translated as CASSISAGTGPYEQYF.

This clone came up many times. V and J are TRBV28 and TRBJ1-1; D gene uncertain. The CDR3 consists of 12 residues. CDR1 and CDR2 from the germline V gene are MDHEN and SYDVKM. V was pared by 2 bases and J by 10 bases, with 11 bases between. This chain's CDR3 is CASSLIFGVAFF. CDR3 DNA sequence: TGTGCCAGCAGTTTAATTTTCGGGGTAGCTTTCTTT.

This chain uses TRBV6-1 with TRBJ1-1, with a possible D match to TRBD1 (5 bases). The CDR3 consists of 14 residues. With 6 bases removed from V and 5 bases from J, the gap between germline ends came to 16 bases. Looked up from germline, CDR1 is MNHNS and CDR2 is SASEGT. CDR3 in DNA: TGTGCCAGCAGGCGGAGGGGATTTGGGACTGAAGCTTTCTTT. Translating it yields CASRRRGFGTEAFF.

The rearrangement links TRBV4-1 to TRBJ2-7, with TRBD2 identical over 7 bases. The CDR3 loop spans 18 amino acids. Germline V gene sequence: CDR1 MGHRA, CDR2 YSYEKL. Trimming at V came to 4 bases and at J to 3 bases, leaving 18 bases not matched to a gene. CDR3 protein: CASSPRKMGAGVDYEQYF. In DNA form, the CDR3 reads TGCGCCAGCAGCCCACGCAAGATGGGCGCGGGGGTTGACTACGAGCAGTACTTC.

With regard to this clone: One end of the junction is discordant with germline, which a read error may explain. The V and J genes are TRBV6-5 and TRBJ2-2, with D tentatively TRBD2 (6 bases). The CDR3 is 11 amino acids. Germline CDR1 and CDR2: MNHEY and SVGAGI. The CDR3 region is CAGIMAGGLFF. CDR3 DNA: TGTGCCGGCATTATGGCCGGGGGGCTGTTTTTT.

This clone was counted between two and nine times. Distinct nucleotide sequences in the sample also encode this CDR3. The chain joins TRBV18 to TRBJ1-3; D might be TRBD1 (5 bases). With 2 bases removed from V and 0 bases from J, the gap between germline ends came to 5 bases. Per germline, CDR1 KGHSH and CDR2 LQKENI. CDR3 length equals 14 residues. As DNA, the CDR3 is TGTGCCAGCTCACCAGGGGGCTCTGGAAACACCATATATTTT. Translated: CASSPGGSGNTIYF.

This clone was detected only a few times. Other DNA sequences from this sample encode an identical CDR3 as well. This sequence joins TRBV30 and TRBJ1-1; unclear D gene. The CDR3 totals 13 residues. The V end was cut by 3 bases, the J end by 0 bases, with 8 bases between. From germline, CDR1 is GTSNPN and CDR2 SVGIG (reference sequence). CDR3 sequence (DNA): TGTGCCTGGAGGTATAGTATGAACACTGAAGCTTTCTTT. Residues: CAWRYSMNTEAFF.

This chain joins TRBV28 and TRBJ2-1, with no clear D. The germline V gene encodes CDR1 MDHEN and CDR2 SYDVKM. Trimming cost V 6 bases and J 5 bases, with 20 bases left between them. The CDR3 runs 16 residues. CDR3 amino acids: CASSGLVRWSDNEQFF. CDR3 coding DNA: TGTGCCAGCAGCGGCCTGGTTAGGTGGAGCGACAATGAGCAGTTCTTC.

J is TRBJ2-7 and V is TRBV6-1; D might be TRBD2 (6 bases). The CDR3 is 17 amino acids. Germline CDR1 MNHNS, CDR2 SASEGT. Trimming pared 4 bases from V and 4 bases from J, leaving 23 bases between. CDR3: CASSGAAVGGRAYEQYF. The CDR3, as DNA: TGTGCCAGCAGTGGGGCCGCCGTAGGAGGGCGGGCGTACGAGCAGTACTTC.